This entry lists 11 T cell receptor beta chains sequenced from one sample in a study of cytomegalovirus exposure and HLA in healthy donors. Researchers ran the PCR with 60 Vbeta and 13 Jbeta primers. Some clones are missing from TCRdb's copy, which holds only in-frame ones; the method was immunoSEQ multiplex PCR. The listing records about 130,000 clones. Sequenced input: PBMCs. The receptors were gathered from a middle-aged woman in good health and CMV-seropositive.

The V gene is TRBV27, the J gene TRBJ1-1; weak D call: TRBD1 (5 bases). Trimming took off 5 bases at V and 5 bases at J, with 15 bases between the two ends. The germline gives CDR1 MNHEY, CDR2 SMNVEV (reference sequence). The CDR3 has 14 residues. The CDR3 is CASSPGRGGTEAFF. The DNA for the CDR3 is TGTGCCAGCAGTCCGGGACGTGGGGGGACTGAAGCTTTCTTT.

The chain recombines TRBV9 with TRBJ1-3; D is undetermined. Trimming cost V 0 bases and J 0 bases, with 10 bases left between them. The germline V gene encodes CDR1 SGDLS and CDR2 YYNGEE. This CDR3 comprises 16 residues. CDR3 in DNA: TGTGCCAGCAGCGTAGGAGGGATTTACTCTGGAAACACCATATATTTT. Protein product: CASSVGGIYSGNTIYF.

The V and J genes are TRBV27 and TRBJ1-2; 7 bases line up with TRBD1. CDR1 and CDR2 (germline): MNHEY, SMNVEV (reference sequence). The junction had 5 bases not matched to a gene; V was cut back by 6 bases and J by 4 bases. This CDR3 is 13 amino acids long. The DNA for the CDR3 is TGTGCCAGCAGCCGACAGGGACTCTATGGCTACACCTTC. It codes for CASSRQGLYGYTF.

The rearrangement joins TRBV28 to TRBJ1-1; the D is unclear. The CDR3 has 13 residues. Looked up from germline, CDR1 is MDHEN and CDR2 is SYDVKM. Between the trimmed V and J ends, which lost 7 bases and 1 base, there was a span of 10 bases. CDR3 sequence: CASTHLSNTEAFF. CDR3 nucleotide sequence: TGTGCCAGCACACACCTCTCGAACACTGAAGCTTTCTTT.

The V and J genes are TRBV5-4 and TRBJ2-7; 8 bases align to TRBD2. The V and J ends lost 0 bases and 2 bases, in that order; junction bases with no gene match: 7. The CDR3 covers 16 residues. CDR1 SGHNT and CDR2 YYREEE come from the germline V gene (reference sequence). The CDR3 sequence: CASSLGASGYPYEQYF. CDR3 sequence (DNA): TGTGCCAGCAGCTTGGGGGCTAGCGGGTACCCCTACGAGCAGTACTTC.

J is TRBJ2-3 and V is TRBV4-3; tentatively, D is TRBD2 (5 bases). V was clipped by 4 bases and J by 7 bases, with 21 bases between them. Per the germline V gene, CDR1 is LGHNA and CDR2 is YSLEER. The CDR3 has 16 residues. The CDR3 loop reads CASSPNPGLAAYTQYF. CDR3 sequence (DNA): TGCGCCAGCAGCCCTAACCCCGGACTTGCCGCGTATACGCAGTATTTT.

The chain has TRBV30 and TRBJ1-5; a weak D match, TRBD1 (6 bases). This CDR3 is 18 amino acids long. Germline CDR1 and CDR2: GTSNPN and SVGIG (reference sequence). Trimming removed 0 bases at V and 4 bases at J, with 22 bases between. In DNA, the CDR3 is TGTGCCTGGAGTGTAATGGCAGGGGTGAATGTTGGGAATCAGCCCCAGCATTTT. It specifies CAWSVMAGVNVGNQPQHF.

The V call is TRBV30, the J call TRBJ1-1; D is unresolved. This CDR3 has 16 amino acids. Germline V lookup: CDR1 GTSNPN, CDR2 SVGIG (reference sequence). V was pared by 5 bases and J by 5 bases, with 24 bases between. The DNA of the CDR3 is TGTGCCTGGGCCACCGGGAGAGGGTTGGGGAGAACTGAAGCTTTCTTT. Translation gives CAWATGRGLGRTEAFF.

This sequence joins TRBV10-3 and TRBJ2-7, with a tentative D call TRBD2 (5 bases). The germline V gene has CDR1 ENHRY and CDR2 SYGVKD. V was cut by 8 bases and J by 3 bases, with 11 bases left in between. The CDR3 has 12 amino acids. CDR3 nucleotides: TGTGCCATCGGAGGAAACGGCTACGAGCAGTACTTC. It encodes CAIGGNGYEQYF.

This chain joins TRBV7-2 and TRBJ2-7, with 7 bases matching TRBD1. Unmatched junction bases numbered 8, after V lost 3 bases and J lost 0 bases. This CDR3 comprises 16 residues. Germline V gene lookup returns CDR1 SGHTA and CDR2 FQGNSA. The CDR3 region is CASSFNARTGSYEQYF. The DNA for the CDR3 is TGTGCCAGCAGCTTTAACGCCCGGACAGGCTCCTACGAGCAGTACTTC.

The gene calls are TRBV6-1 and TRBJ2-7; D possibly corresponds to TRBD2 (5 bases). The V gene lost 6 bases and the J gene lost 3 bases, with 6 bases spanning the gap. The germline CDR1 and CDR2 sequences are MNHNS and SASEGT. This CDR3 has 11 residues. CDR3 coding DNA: TGTGCCAGCAGCGGGGACTACGAGCAGTACTTC. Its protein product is CASSGDYEQYF.